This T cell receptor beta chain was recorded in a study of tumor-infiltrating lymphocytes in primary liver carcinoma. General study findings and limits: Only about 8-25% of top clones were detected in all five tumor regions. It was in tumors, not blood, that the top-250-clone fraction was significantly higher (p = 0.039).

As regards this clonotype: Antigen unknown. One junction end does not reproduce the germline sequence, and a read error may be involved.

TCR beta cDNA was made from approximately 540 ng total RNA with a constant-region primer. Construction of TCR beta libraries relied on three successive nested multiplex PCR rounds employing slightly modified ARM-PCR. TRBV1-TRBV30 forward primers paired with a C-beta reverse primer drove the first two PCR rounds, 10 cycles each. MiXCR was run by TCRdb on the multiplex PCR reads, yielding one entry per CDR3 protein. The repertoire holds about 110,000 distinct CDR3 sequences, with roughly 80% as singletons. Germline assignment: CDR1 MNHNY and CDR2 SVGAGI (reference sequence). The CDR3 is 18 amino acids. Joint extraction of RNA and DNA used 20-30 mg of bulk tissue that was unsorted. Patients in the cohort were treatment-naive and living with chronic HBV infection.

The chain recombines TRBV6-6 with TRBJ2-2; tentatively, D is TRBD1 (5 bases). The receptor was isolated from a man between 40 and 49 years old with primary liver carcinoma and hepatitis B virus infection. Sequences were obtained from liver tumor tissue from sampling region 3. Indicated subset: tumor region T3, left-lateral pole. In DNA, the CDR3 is TGTGCCAGTAGTTACCCCCTGCGCCAAGGGGTTGCCACCCGGGAGCTGTTTTTT. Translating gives CASSYPLRQGVATRELFF.